This T cell receptor beta chain is drawn from a study of blood T cell repertoires in COVID-19. The germline gives CDR1 SGHRS, CDR2 YFSETQ. The CDR3 covers 14 residues. V was shortened by 3 bases and J by 0 bases, with 9 bases between the two germline ends. The protocol was immunoSEQ multiplex PCR, while the TCRdb copy is restricted to in-frame clones and leaves out a portion. The top ten hold roughly 0.25% of the sample, which has roughly 670,000 clones, approximately 90% seen once. This sequence joins TRBV5-1 and TRBJ1-2; no reliable D call. Sequenced: peripheral blood. The source is a woman aged 18-29 years with acute or convalescent COVID-19. Written as DNA, the CDR3 is TGCGCCAGCAGCTCGACACCTTCTAACTATGGCTACACCTTC. As protein: CASSSTPSNYGYTF.